This T cell receptor (beta chain) stems from a study of blood T cell repertoires in COVID-19. This table comes from immunoSEQ multiplex PCR, and its TCRdb copy is limited to in-frame clones, with some not included. This sample has about 220,000 clones, with about nine tenths found just once. Germline V CDR1 and CDR2: SGHTA, FQGNSA. CDR3 length: 16 residues. The V gene end was trimmed by 3 bases and the J gene end by 0 bases; junction bases not matched to a gene: 8. The chain has TRBV7-2 and TRBJ2-7; 7 positions match TRBD2. This clonotype was obtained from a middle-aged woman with acute COVID-19. Sequences were obtained from PBMCs or T cells enriched from blood (not recorded which). The CDR3 DNA follows: TGTGCCAGCAGCTTGAGCGGCGGGGGAGCCTCCTACGAGCAGTACTTC. This encodes CASSLSGGGASYEQYF.